A selection of T cell receptor beta chains follows, all from one sample in a study of identifying expanded T cells in peripheral blood. Repertoires were generated with immunoSEQ multiplex PCR, while TCRdb's copy carries only in-frame clones and drops some. The data show more than 85,000 clones, about 91% seen once. Sequenced sample: blood. The receptor source for this set is a person between 18 and 75 years old in good health. The CDR3 runs from the conserved cysteine through the conserved F or W. D genes are given only for firm matches. Some rows mark clone size as missing; the rest say once, few, many or name a class of expanded clone.

DNA | CDR3 | D | V | length | size | J
TGTGCCAGTACCCGGACAGGGAGGCTAGATCAGCCCCAGCATTTT | CASTRTGRLDQPQHF | TRBD1 | TRBV19 | 15 | - | TRBJ1-5
TGCAGCGTTTCGGACGGGAACACTGAAGCTTTCTTT | CSVSDGNTEAFF | - | TRBV29-1 | 12 | - | TRBJ1-1
TGCGCCAGCAGCCCAAGTACCTCGACCATGAACACTGAAGCTTTCTTT | CASSPSTSTMNTEAFF | - | TRBV5-1 | 16 | once | TRBJ1-1
TGTGCCAGCAGGGAACTAGCGGGTACCTACGAGCAGTACTTC | CASRELAGTYEQYF | TRBD2 | TRBV6-1 | 14 | - | TRBJ2-7
TGTGCCAGCAGCCAAGGGACAGAAAGGACCTTC | CASSQGTERTF | - | TRBV4-2 | 11 | - | TRBJ1-2
TGTGCCAGCAGCCGGGACTTATCTGGCACAGATACGCAGTATTTT | CASSRDLSGTDTQYF | - | TRBV27 | 15 | - | TRBJ2-3
TGCGCCAGCAGCTTGGGACAGGGGTTGGATGAGCAGTTCTTC | CASSLGQGLDEQFF | TRBD1 | TRBV5-1 | 14 | - | TRBJ2-1
TGTGCCATCAGTGAGCCAAAAACAGGGTCAGCTAACTATGGCTACACCTTC | CAISEPKTGSANYGYTF | - | TRBV10-3 | 17 | - | TRBJ1-2
TGTGCCAGCAGTGAACAGGGAGTTTCACCCCTCCACTTT | CASSEQGVSPLHF | - | TRBV2 | 13 | - | TRBJ1-6
TGTGCCAGCGGGAGGAACACTCCATATGGCTACACCTTC | CASGRNTPYGYTF | - | TRBV28 | 13 | few | TRBJ1-2
TGTGCCAGCTCACCACAAGCGGGAGTAACAGATACGCAGTATTTT | CASSPQAGVTDTQYF | TRBD2 | TRBV18 | 15 | - | TRBJ2-3
TGTGCCAGCTCTCTCTCTGATTCCCCGGGGACTGAAGCTTTCTTT | CASSLSDSPGTEAFF | - | TRBV18 | 15 | - | TRBJ1-1
TGTGCCACCAGCAGAGGGGCCGAAGATGGCTACACCTTC | CATSRGAEDGYTF | - | TRBV15 | 13 | - | TRBJ1-2
TGTGCCAGTAGTACCAACCGGGACCGCGGGTATCAGCCCCAGCATTTT | CASSTNRDRGYQPQHF | - | TRBV19 | 16 | - | TRBJ1-5
TGTGCCAGCATGGCGGAGAACACTGAAGCTTTCTTT | CASMAENTEAFF | - | TRBV6-5 | 12 | once | TRBJ1-1
TGTGCCACCGCCCCTCCAGGGAATCAGCCCCAGCATTTT | CATAPPGNQPQHF | - | TRBV6-6 | 13 | - | TRBJ1-5
TGTGCCAGCAGCTTATTTGCGGGCCGATTTTCTAGGGACACTGAAGCTTTCTTT | CASSLFAGRFSRDTEAFF | - | TRBV13 | 18 | - | TRBJ1-1
TGTGCCACCAGCAAACAAACCCCGTATAGATCTAGCTCCTACGAGCAGTACTTC | CATSKQTPYRSSSYEQYF | - | TRBV15 | 18 | once | TRBJ2-7
TGTGCCAGCAGCTTCTTCGGATCATCTGGAAACACCATATATTTT | CASSFFGSSGNTIYF | - | TRBV5-5 | 15 | - | TRBJ1-3
TGTGCCAGCAGTGGTCAGGGGAACACTGAAGCTTTCTTT | CASSGQGNTEAFF | - | TRBV11-3 | 13 | few | TRBJ1-1
TGTGCCAGTAGTCTAAGCAGGGCGATCCCTGGCTACACCTTC | CASSLSRAIPGYTF | - | TRBV19 | 14 | - | TRBJ1-2
TGTGCCAGCAGCTTGACAGGGGGCGTCGACACTGAAGCTTTCTTT | CASSLTGGVDTEAFF | TRBD1 | TRBV7-9 | 15 | - | TRBJ1-1
TGTGCCAGCAGCGCAGGGACAGGGTCCGATCAGCCCCAGCATTTT | CASSAGTGSDQPQHF | TRBD1 | TRBV11-2 | 15 | - | TRBJ1-5
TGTGCCAGTAGTTGGTCAGTGGGGGAGACCCAGTACTTC | CASSWSVGETQYF | - | TRBV19 | 13 | once | TRBJ2-5
TGTGCCAGCAACCCACAGCGGGGGGGCGAGTACGAGCAGTACTTC | CASNPQRGGEYEQYF | TRBD2 | TRBV6-6 | 15 | - | TRBJ2-7
TGCAGCGTTGATGACAGGGGAGGTGGTACAGATACGCAGTATTTT | CSVDDRGGGTDTQYF | TRBD1 | TRBV29-1 | 15 | - | TRBJ2-3